This passage covers 31 T cell receptor beta chains from one sample sequenced in a study of vaccination effects on CD4 cells after COVID-19. These receptors' antigens are unknown. Between days 10 and 11 of culture, CD4+ T cells were separated out. Two-dose BNT162b2 or mRNA-1273 vaccination was given to participants. Sequencing used immunoSEQ multiplex PCR; TCRdb keeps in-frame clones, though not all of them. The sample carries about 57,000 clones, approximately 80% recorded once. Sample: CD4+ T cells from PBMCs cultured without peptide, taken after COVID-19 vaccination. The origin of the receptors is a human donor who received a COVID-19 vaccine.

The DNA for the CDR3 is TGTGCCAGCGGGACGGGCGGGGTCGAAAAACTGTTTTTT. It encodes CASGTGGVEKLFF. The chain couples TRBV27 to TRBJ1-4; tentative D call: TRBD1 (5 bases). Trimming stripped 8 bases from V and 8 bases from J, with 15 bases between. CDR3 length equals 13 residues. Per germline, CDR1 MNHEY and CDR2 SMNVEV (reference sequence).

The chain recombines TRBV5-4 with TRBJ1-6; D not certain. The CDR3 contains 14 residues. CDR1 is SGHNT and CDR2 is YYREEE in the germline V gene (reference sequence). The V and J ends lost 4 bases and 8 bases respectively, with 13 bases between them. CDR3 amino acids: CASSDGGLDSPLHF. The CDR3 DNA reads TGTGCCAGCAGCGACGGAGGGTTGGATTCACCCCTCCACTTT.

This clone was recorded a few times. V and J are TRBV29-1 and TRBJ1-2; D not resolved. The V end was cut by 3 bases, the J end by 8 bases, with 13 bases between. The CDR3 extends over 12 amino acids. Germline V gene sequence: CDR1 SQVTM, CDR2 ANQGSEA. The CDR3 loop is CSVEVRLGGYTF. CDR3 nucleotides: TGCAGCGTTGAGGTGCGGCTCGGGGGCTACACCTTC.

This clone was counted once. The junction departs from germline at one end; a sequencing error may be responsible. J is TRBJ2-1 and V is TRBV19; D may be TRBD2 (5 bases). Looked up from germline, CDR1 is LNHDA and CDR2 is SQIVND (reference sequence). This CDR3 spans 17 amino acids. The DNA of the CDR3 is TGTGCCAGTAGCATAGGGTCGGGAACCCCGACCTACAATGAGCAGTTCTTC. Its protein product is CASSIGSGTPTYNEQFF.

The chain employs TRBV6-5 and TRBJ1-5; 9 bases are shared with TRBD1. The CDR3 covers 13 residues. Germline CDR1 reads MNHEY; CDR2 reads SVGAGI. V lost 5 bases to trimming and J lost 11 bases; unmatched junction nucleotides: 7. The CDR3 DNA follows: TGTGCCAGCAGTAAGTCTCGACAGGGGGCCCAGCATTTT. It translates to CASSKSRQGAQHF.

This chain connects TRBV5-5 to TRBJ2-1; 9 bases map to TRBD1. The J segment lost 7 bases and the V segment lost 2 bases, leaving 1 base of the junction unmatched. Germline assignment: CDR1 SGHKS and CDR2 YYEKEE (reference sequence). CDR3 length: 13 amino acids. The DNA for the CDR3 is TGTGCCAGCAGCTTACAGGGGGCGAATGAGCAGTTCTTC. It codes for CASSLQGANEQFF.

The CDR3: CASGFLAGGTDTQYF. In DNA form, the CDR3 reads TGTGCCAGCGGCTTCTTAGCGGGAGGCACAGATACGCAGTATTTT. The chain recombines TRBV4-2 with TRBJ2-3; TRBD2 aligns across 9 bases. CDR3 length: 15 residues. The germline CDR1 and CDR2 sequences are LGHNA and YNFKEQ. Trimming removed 8 bases from V and 1 base from J; junction bases left unmatched: 7.

The CDR3 region is CATSSGQGAEEQYF. CDR3 coding DNA: TGTGCCACCAGTTCGGGACAGGGGGCGGAAGAGCAGTACTTC. The chain has TRBV24-1 and TRBJ2-7, with 12 bases that match TRBD1. This CDR3 is built from 14 residues. V shed 6 bases and J 7 bases; nucleotides not matched to a gene: 6. Per germline, CDR1 KGHDR and CDR2 SFDVKD.

The rearrangement links TRBV24-1 to TRBJ2-1, with TRBD2 identical over 10 bases. The CDR3 spans 18 residues. V was clipped by 3 bases and J by 0 bases; unmatched bases: 7. Germline V lookup: CDR1 KGHDR, CDR2 SFDVKD. As DNA, the CDR3 is TGTGCCACCAGTGATCCGAACTCTAGCGGGGGCTCCTACAATGAGCAGTTCTTC. It specifies CATSDPNSSGGSYNEQFF.

This clone ranks as medium-sized. The identical CDR3 is also encoded by other nucleotide sequences in the sample. This sequence joins TRBV7-9 and TRBJ1-6; D is unclear. This CDR3 has 14 amino acids. Per germline, CDR1 SEHNR and CDR2 FQNEAQ (reference sequence). Trimming cost V 3 bases and J 4 bases, with 7 bases left between them. As DNA, the CDR3 is TGTGCCAGCAGCTTGGGGAATTATAATTCACCCCTCCACTTT. It is translated as CASSLGNYNSPLHF.

V and J are TRBV19 and TRBJ1-3; D might be TRBD1 (6 bases). Germline V CDR1 and CDR2: LNHDA, SQIVND (reference sequence). V was cut by 11 bases and J by 1 base, with 24 bases left in between. The CDR3 is 17 residues long. The CDR3 spells CAPFRTRQAPSGNTIYF. CDR3 bases: TGTGCCCCCTTCAGGACTCGACAGGCCCCATCTGGAAACACCATATATTTT.

V and J are TRBV5-1 and TRBJ1-1, with 8 bases fitting TRBD1. V was clipped by 0 bases and J by 1 base; unmatched bases: 8. The germline V gene encodes CDR1 SGHRS and CDR2 YFSETQ. The CDR3 is 17 amino acids. CDR3 loop: CASSLASDRGGNTEAFF. Written as DNA, the CDR3 is TGCGCCAGCAGCTTGGCCTCTGACAGGGGAGGGAACACTGAAGCTTTCTTT.

The CDR3 sequence is CASSLSRDYNEQFF. The CDR3 bases are TGTGCCAGCAGCTTATCCCGGGACTACAATGAGCAGTTCTTC. The V and J genes are TRBV7-2 and TRBJ2-1; weak D call: TRBD2 (5 bases). The ends were cut back, 2 bases at V and 3 bases at J, with 8 bases in the middle. The CDR3 extends over 14 amino acids. Germline V gene lookup returns CDR1 SGHTA and CDR2 FQGNSA.

This clone was found a few times. The rearrangement links TRBV7-8 to TRBJ1-1; no clear D. Germline V gene sequence: CDR1 SGHVS, CDR2 FQNEAQ. V was cut by 6 bases and J by 4 bases, with 15 bases left in between. The CDR3 consists of 14 residues. Here the CDR3 reads CASRNVGMGTEAFF. The CDR3, as DNA: TGTGCCAGCAGAAACGTAGGGATGGGCACTGAAGCTTTCTTT.

The chain combines TRBV9 with TRBJ1-2, with a tentative D call TRBD1 (6 bases). This CDR3 is built from 16 residues. Germline assignment: CDR1 SGDLS and CDR2 YYNGEE. Between the trimmed V and J ends, which lost 0 bases and 4 bases, there was a span of 16 bases. The DNA for the CDR3 is TGTGCCAGCAGCGTAGAGAGCAGGGAGGGGGGCTATGGCTACACCTTC. Translation gives CASSVESREGGYGYTF.

CDR3 in amino acids: CASSFRGSSYEQYF. CDR3 in DNA: TGTGCCAGCAGTTTCCGGGGGTCCTCCTACGAGCAGTACTTC. V and J are TRBV2 and TRBJ2-7; D is possibly TRBD2 (6 bases). V was cut by 5 bases and J by 0 bases, with 11 bases left in between. Germline CDR1 reads SNHLY; CDR2 reads FYNNEI. This CDR3 spans 14 amino acids.

V gene TRBV7-9 combines with J gene TRBJ1-6; D uncertain. V was trimmed by 5 bases and J by 9 bases, leaving 8 bases between them. The CDR3 is 12 amino acids. Germline loops: CDR1 SEHNR, CDR2 FQNEAQ (reference sequence). CDR3 protein: CASSEDSSPLHF. As DNA, the CDR3 is TGTGCCAGCAGCGAGGACTCTTCACCCCTCCACTTT.

The chain uses TRBV12-3 or TRBV12-4 and TRBJ2-4; D perhaps matches TRBD2 (5 bases). The CDR3 has 13 residues. V was cut by 5 bases and J by 6 bases, with 11 bases left in between. The CDR3 coding sequence is TGTGCCAGCAGTCCAAGAGGACTAAACATTCAGTACTTC. The encoded protein is CASSPRGLNIQYF.

This clone appeared a few times. The chain couples TRBV3-1 (or the pseudogene TRBV3-2) to TRBJ1-2; D not resolved. V dropped 3 bases and J dropped 1 base, with 12 bases sitting between them. CDR3 length: 15 residues. From germline, CDR1 is LGHDT and CDR2 YNNKEL (reference sequence). The CDR3 DNA follows: TGTGCCAGCAGCCATCGGGGATCGGATAACTATGGCTACACCTTC. It is translated as CASSHRGSDNYGYTF.

The chain combines TRBV6-2 or TRBV6-3 with TRBJ1-1, with 7 bases fitting TRBD1. Unmatched junction bases numbered 5, after V lost 0 bases and J lost 10 bases. CDR3 length: 13 amino acids. The germline gives CDR1 MNHEY, CDR2 SVGEGT. DNA for the CDR3: TGTGCCAGCAGTTACTCGGCAGGGGGGTTAGCTTTCTTT. Its protein is CASSYSAGGLAFF.

For the CDR3, the DNA is TGTGCCTGGAGTGTACGGTCGAAGAACTATGGCTACACCTTC. This translates into CAWSVRSKNYGYTF. The chain employs TRBV30 and TRBJ1-2, with D unresolved. Germline V CDR1 and CDR2: GTSNPN, SVGIG (reference sequence). The CDR3 is 14 residues long. The V and J ends lost 0 bases and 2 bases respectively, with 10 bases between them.

The rearrangement links TRBV19 to TRBJ2-1; the D is unclear. Trimming removed 7 bases from V and 6 bases from J, with 13 bases in between. Germline V gene sequence: CDR1 LNHDA, CDR2 SQIVND (reference sequence). This CDR3 is built from 13 residues. This chain's CDR3 is CASTPPSRNEQFF. Here the CDR3 DNA reads TGTGCCAGTACCCCACCCAGCCGCAATGAGCAGTTCTTC.

The chain has TRBV6-5 and TRBJ2-2; the match to TRBD2 covers 9 bases. Germline values: CDR1 MNHEY, CDR2 SVGAGI. The V segment lost 5 bases and the J segment 6 bases; nucleotides outside the gene matches: 1. This CDR3 contains 13 residues. As DNA, the CDR3 is TGTGCCAGCAGTCAGCGGGAGGCCGGGGAGCTGTTTTTT. Translating it yields CASSQREAGELFF.

This chain connects TRBV6-6 to TRBJ2-2; 10 bases line up with TRBD2. V dropped 10 bases and J dropped 7; count of bases not matched to a gene: 9. Germline V lookup: CDR1 MNHNY, CDR2 SVGAGI (reference sequence). This CDR3 is 14 amino acids long. CDR3 bases: TGTGCCATCCGAGCGGGGGGGACGAACGGGGAGCTGTTTTTT. Its translation: CAIRAGGTNGELFF.

The rearrangement uses TRBV12-3 or TRBV12-4 and TRBJ2-7; D not certain. The CDR3 runs to 12 residues. Trimming left V 2 bases short and J 6 bases short, with 8 bases between. The CDR3 is CASSLMGSEQYF. The DNA of the CDR3 is TGTGCCAGCAGTTTAATGGGGTCCGAGCAGTACTTC.

This chain joins TRBV28 and TRBJ2-5; D is undetermined. Trimming cost V 6 bases and J 0 bases, with 14 bases left between them. Germline-derived CDR1 and CDR2 are MDHEN and SYDVKM. The length of the CDR3 is 15 residues. Here the CDR3 reads CASSPASVYQETQYF. CDR3 sequence (DNA): TGTGCCAGCAGCCCAGCGTCCGTGTACCAAGAGACCCAGTACTTC.

The J gene is TRBJ1-2, the V gene TRBV6-6; 11 bases match TRBD1. Germline trimming cut 4 bases from V and 7 bases from J; bases unmatched to any gene: 8. CDR1 and CDR2 (germline): MNHNY, SVGAGI (reference sequence). The CDR3 contains 15 residues. CDR3 in DNA: TGTGCCAGCAGTTCCCCCGGACAGGGGGCGCGTGGCTACACCTTC. Protein product: CASSSPGQGARGYTF.

The DNA of the CDR3 is TGCGCCAGCAGCAGGGGGAGACGCTCAAGCTCCTACAATGAGCAGTTCTTC. Residues: CASSRGRRSSSYNEQFF. The chain combines TRBV5-1 with TRBJ2-1; D possibly corresponds to TRBD1 (6 bases). This CDR3 is built from 17 residues. Germline V gives CDR1 SGHRS, CDR2 YFSETQ. Trimming pared 4 bases from V and 0 bases from J, leaving 17 bases between.

V is TRBV10-3 and J is TRBJ2-1, with D possibly matching TRBD2 (6 bases). Between the trimmed V and J ends, which lost 4 bases and 4 bases, there was a span of 11 bases. This CDR3 region has 14 residues. The germline CDR1 and CDR2 sequences are ENHRY and SYGVKD. As DNA, the CDR3 is TGTGCCATCAGTGCTTTAGCGGAATACAATGAGCAGTTCTTC. Its protein product is CAISALAEYNEQFF.

This chain links TRBV5-4 with TRBJ2-3, with D tentatively TRBD2 (5 bases). The CDR3 is made up of 13 amino acids. V lost 5 bases, J lost 0 bases, and 7 bases lay in between. Germline CDR1 SGHNT, CDR2 YYREEE (reference sequence). CDR3 nucleotides: TGTGCCAGCAGAGGAGGAAGCACAGATACGCAGTATTTT. Translating gives CASRGGSTDTQYF.

V is TRBV7-2 and J is TRBJ1-2; TRBD1 agrees at 7 bases. CDR1 and CDR2 (germline): SGHTA, FQGNSA. This CDR3 spans 13 amino acids. V lost 5 bases, J lost 4 bases, and 4 bases stayed unmatched. In nucleotides, the CDR3 is TGTGCCAGCAGCCCGACAGGGACCTATGGCTACACCTTC. Its protein is CASSPTGTYGYTF.